A single sample gave rise to the 20 T cell receptor beta chains below, sequenced in a study of post-analysis software for immune sequencing data. General observations from the study: Roughly five TRBV segments, including TRBV5-6, TRBV5-1 and TRBV20-1, were more frequent in patients than controls.

Antigen specificity for these receptors is unknown. Researchers reported that TCR beta cDNA libraries carried unique molecular identifiers. Each CDR3 protein is one row after TCRdb ran MiXCR on the PCR reads. The sample yields about 400,000 distinct CDR3 sequences, about a third seen once. Sequenced input: blood. All receptors derive from a girl between 10 and 17 years old with multiple sclerosis.

The V and J genes are TRBV4-2 and TRBJ1-2, with D possibly being TRBD1 (6 bases). The CDR3 extends over 16 amino acids. Trimming pared 1 base from V and 6 bases from J, leaving 18 bases between. The germline V gene encodes CDR1 LGHNA and CDR2 YNFKEQ. DNA of the CDR3: TGTGCCAGCAGCCAAGTTTCGGTGGGGGGCCGAGATGGCTACACCTTC. Its protein product is CASSQVSVGGRDGYTF.

The chain uses TRBV6-5 and TRBJ1-2; no clear D. V was trimmed by 0 bases and J by 4 bases, leaving 9 bases between them. Germline-derived CDR1 and CDR2 are MNHEY and SVGAGI. CDR3 length: 14 residues. This chain's CDR3 is CASSYSRGGYGYTF. CDR3 nucleotide sequence: TGTGCCAGCAGTTACTCGCGCGGAGGCTATGGCTACACCTTC.

This chain uses TRBV5-1 with TRBJ2-3; D may be TRBD2 (6 bases). Looked up from germline, CDR1 is SGHRS and CDR2 is YFSETQ. V gave up 7 bases and J gave up 0 bases, with 15 bases separating them. CDR3 length: 15 residues. The CDR3 here is CASASRGASTDTQYF. CDR3 DNA: TGCGCCAGCGCCTCGCGGGGCGCTAGCACAGATACGCAGTATTTT.

V usage is TRBV7-2 and J usage is TRBJ2-7; 7 bases fit TRBD1. The CDR3 loop spans 15 amino acids. The junction had 10 bases not matched to a gene; V was cut back by 6 bases and J by 2 bases. Germline V gene lookup returns CDR1 SGHTA and CDR2 FQGNSA. DNA of the CDR3: TGTGCCAGCAGTCCTATGACAGGGACGCCCTACGAGCAGTACTTC. Protein sequence: CASSPMTGTPYEQYF.

This clonotype was seen more than once but under ten times. The chain is built from TRBV24-1 and TRBJ2-1; possible D gene TRBD1, 6 bases. Germline V gene sequence: CDR1 KGHDR, CDR2 SFDVKD. CDR3 length equals 18 residues. Trimming stripped 4 bases from V and 2 bases from J, with 20 bases between. This chain's CDR3 is CATSDPAKLGHPYNEQFF. As DNA, the CDR3 is TGTGCCACCAGTGACCCCGCAAAACTGGGACACCCCTACAATGAGCAGTTCTTC.

The V and J genes are TRBV24-1 and TRBJ1-2; no clear D gene. The CDR3 covers 12 residues. The V gene's germline CDR1 is KGHDR and CDR2 SFDVKD. The V and J ends lost 7 bases and 8 bases respectively, with 13 bases between them. This CDR3 is CATRGGMPGYTF. DNA for the CDR3: TGTGCCACCAGGGGAGGCATGCCCGGCTACACCTTC.

This clonotype was seen only a few times. V and J are TRBV12-3 or TRBV12-4 and TRBJ2-1, with 9 bases lining up with TRBD2. The V gene end was trimmed by 0 bases and the J gene end by 15 bases; junction bases not matched to a gene: 6. The CDR3 has 13 residues. Here the CDR3 DNA reads TGTGCCAGCAGTTTAGCGCGGGGGGGCTGGAGGTTCTTC. Translated, it gives CASSLARGGWRFF.

The V gene is TRBV27, the J gene TRBJ2-7; D is uncertain. The CDR3 has 13 residues. Germline CDR1 MNHEY, CDR2 SMNVEV (reference sequence). The germline V and J ends were trimmed by 2 bases and 3 bases, with 8 bases remaining between them. CDR3 DNA: TGTGCCAGCAGTTTAAAGACTCGCTACGAGCAGTACTTC. It codes for CASSLKTRYEQYF.

This clonotype was found once. The junction departs from the called germline gene at one end, perhaps through a read error. The rearrangement uses TRBV12-3 or TRBV12-4 and TRBJ2-3, with D perhaps matching TRBD2 (6 bases). This CDR3 comprises 15 residues. Written as DNA, the CDR3 is TGTGCCAGCAGCCCGACTAGACCTAGCACAGATACGGAGTATTTT. Translation: CASSPTRPSTDTEYF.

Regarding this clonotype: The junction shows a germline mismatch at one end, possibly a read error. This chain joins TRBV7-7 and TRBJ2-7; possible D gene TRBD2, 6 bases. Germline V gene data show CDR1 as SSHAT and CDR2 as FNYEAQ (reference sequence). The CDR3 runs 13 residues. In DNA, the CDR3 is TGTGCTAGCAGCCCCGGAATCGGGAGAACCCAGTACTTC. Translated: CASSPGIGRTQYF.

The chain joins TRBV6-1 to TRBJ1-4; 7 positions match TRBD1. This CDR3 is 14 amino acids long. V shed 3 bases and J 7 bases; nucleotides not matched to a gene: 5. CDR1 and CDR2 from the germline V gene are MNHNS and SASEGT. The CDR3 protein is CASSDDRESEKLFF. DNA for the CDR3: TGTGCCAGCAGTGACGACAGGGAAAGTGAAAAACTGTTTTTT.

This clonotype was observed a handful of times. The chain is built from TRBV7-9 and TRBJ1-4; D uncertain. The CDR3 runs to 15 residues. Trimming took 5 bases from V and 6 from J, leaving 16 bases between them. Germline CDR1 is SEHNR and CDR2 is FQNEAQ (reference sequence). In DNA form, the CDR3 reads TGTGCCAGCAGCCCCGCAGCCACTCGGGATGAAAAACTGTTTTTT. Translated, it gives CASSPAATRDEKLFF.

Points on this clonotype: A much larger clone lies one base from this, so it may be a read error. The chain employs TRBV9 and TRBJ2-6, with TRBD2 matching 8 bases. CDR1 and CDR2 (germline): SGDLS, YYNGEE. The CDR3 is 18 residues long. The CDR3 protein is CAGSPRTGGISGANVLTF. CDR3 sequence (DNA): TGTGCCGGCAGCCCCAGAACGGGGGGGATCTCTGGGGCCAACGTCCTGACTTTC.

V and J are TRBV20-1 and TRBJ2-3; D remains unclear. V lost 3 bases to trimming and J lost 2 bases, with 15 bases between them. The CDR3 has 15 residues. Looked up from germline, CDR1 is DFQATT and CDR2 is SNEGSKA (reference sequence). The CDR3, as DNA: TGCAGTGCTAGCTTGAGAGTGGCATACACAGATACGCAGTATTTT. Amino acids: CSASLRVAYTDTQYF.

The rearrangement uses TRBV3-1 and TRBJ2-7, with 8 bases fitting TRBD2. This CDR3 contains 15 residues. V dropped 0 bases and J dropped 2; count of bases not matched to a gene: 3. Germline lookup yields CDR1 LGHDT and CDR2 YNNKEL (reference sequence). The CDR3, as DNA: TGTGCCAGCAGCCAAGAACTAGCGGTCCCCTACGAGCAGTACTTC. Its translation: CASSQELAVPYEQYF.

In this sample, this clonotype turned up a few times. The gene calls are TRBV11-2 and TRBJ2-1; 10 bases map to TRBD2. J was trimmed by 5 bases and V by 5 bases; bases with no gene match: 6. The V gene's germline CDR1 is SGHAT and CDR2 FQNNGV. CDR3 size: 15 residues. CDR3 in amino acids: CASSTERGGHNEQFF. The CDR3 DNA reads TGTGCCAGCAGCACTGAGCGGGGGGGCCACAATGAGCAGTTCTTC.

The chain recombines TRBV7-2 with TRBJ2-1; D might be TRBD1 (6 bases). V gave up 3 bases and J gave up 7 bases, with 16 bases separating them. Germline V gene sequence: CDR1 SGHTA, CDR2 FQGNSA. This CDR3 contains 15 residues. The chain's CDR3 is CASSFRDIDRNEQFF. CDR3 nucleotides: TGTGCCAGCAGCTTTCGGGACATTGACCGGAATGAGCAGTTCTTC.

This rearrangement joins TRBV6-1 to TRBJ2-5, with 7 bases that match TRBD2. Germline CDR1 and CDR2: MNHNS and SASEGT. With 7 bases clipped from V and 4 bases from J, the junction kept 3 bases outside the gene matches. The CDR3 totals 12 residues. The CDR3 region has the DNA TGTGCCAGCACCAGGGAGGGAGAGACCCAGTACTTC. This encodes CASTREGETQYF.

Concerning this clonotype: The junction and the germline gene differ at one end; a read error may be behind it. J is TRBJ2-3 and V is TRBV7-2, with D tentatively TRBD1 (6 bases). Looked up from germline, CDR1 is SGHTA and CDR2 is FQGNSA. CDR3 size: 12 residues. The CDR3 spells CASSPRTDMQYF. As DNA, the CDR3 is TGTGCCAGCAGCCCCCGGACAGATATGCAGTATTTT.

This clonotype was detected once. A read error is likely, as this CDR3 ends without the conserved phenylalanine or tryptophan. This chain uses TRBV6-2 or TRBV6-3 with TRBJ2-7; no reliable D call. Matching the DNA end better, TRBJ2-5 makes the J call doubtful. CDR3 length equals 12 residues. Germline CDR1 is MNHEY and CDR2 is SVGEGT. The CDR3 region is CASSYEVVTQYS. Written as DNA, the CDR3 is TGTGCCAGCAGTTACGAAGTGGTGACCCAGTACTCC.